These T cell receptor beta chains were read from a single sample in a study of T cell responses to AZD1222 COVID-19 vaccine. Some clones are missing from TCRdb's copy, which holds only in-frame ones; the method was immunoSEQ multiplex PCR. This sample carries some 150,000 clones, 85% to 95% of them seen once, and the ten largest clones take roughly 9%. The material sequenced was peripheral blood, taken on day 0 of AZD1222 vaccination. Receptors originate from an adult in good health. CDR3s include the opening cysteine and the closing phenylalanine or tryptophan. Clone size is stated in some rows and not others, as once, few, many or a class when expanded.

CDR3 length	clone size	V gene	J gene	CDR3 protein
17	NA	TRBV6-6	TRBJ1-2	CASSQGAPSLRRDGYTF
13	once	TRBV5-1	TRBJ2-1	CASRESSYNEQFF
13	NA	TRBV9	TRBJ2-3	CASNHGGADTQYF
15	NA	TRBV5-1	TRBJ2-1	CASSLEAVRGREQFF
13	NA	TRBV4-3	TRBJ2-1	CASSQGGLPPVVF
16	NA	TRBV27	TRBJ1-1	CASRATDQLMNTEAFF
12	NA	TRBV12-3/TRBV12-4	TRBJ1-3	CASSLAENTIYF
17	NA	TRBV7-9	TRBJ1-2	CASSFTTTLQGNYGYTF
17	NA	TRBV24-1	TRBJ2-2	CATSDQIDSQRAGELFF
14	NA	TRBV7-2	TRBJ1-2	CASSLQVVSYGYTF
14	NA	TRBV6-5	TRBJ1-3	CATQQGAIGNTIYF
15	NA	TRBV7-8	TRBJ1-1	CASSLGGWGLTEAFF
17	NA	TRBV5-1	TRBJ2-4	CASSLVFRGFGKNIQYF
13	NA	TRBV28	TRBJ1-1	CASKADLNTEAFF
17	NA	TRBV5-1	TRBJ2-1	CASSLYSGSSSYNEQFF
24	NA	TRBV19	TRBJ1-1	CASSVSGTGTYLLTPSGRTVFAFF
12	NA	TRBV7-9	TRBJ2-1	CASSLGASEQFF
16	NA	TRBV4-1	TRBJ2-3	CASSHPAGAGTDTQYF
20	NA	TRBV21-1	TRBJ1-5	CASSKESRDRGPSSNQPQHF
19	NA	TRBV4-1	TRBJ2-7	CASSQFSDFPGPPYHEQYF
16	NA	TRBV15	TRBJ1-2	CATSRVGDRGTGGYTF
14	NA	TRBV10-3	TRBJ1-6	CAISEWFPNSPLHF
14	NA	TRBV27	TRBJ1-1	CASSFSGSTTEAFF
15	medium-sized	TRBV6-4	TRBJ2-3	CASSDGGGATDTQYF
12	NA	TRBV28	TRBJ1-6	CASEAARSPLHF
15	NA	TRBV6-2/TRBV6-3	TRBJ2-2	CASSLTGDNTGELFF
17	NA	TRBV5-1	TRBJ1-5	CASSRAGGGLSNQPQHF
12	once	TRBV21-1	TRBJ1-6	CASPRGDSPLHF